This TCR beta chain was sequenced during a study of T cell repertoires in cytomegalovirus infection. This clonotype was detected a few times. Its antigen remains unknown. TCRdb independently ran MiXCR on the reads; one entry per CDR3 protein. The sample contains 200,000 to 250,000 distinct CDR3 sequences, 30% to 45% of which appear only once. V shed 4 bases and J 6 bases; nucleotides not matched to a gene: 2. Germline V gene lookup returns CDR1 SEHNR and CDR2 FQNEAQ (reference sequence). The CDR3 consists of 12 residues. This specimen consisted of CD8+ T cells from cultured PBMCs, obtained from culture after CMV antigen stimulation. The chain joins TRBV7-9 to TRBJ1-1; 7 positions match TRBD1. The TCR was taken from a human donor in good health (CMV status not recorded). Some clones in this sample may be carry-over from other donors' samples. CDR3: CASSSGGSEAFF. CDR3 DNA: TGTGCCAGCAGCTCAGGGGGATCTGAAGCTTTCTTT.